The 24 T cell receptor beta chains below all came from one sample that was sequenced in a study of T cell changes during pregnancy in multiple sclerosis. Libraries were prepared by immunoSEQ multiplex PCR; TCRdb keeps only in-frame clonotypes and omits some of them. Among 25,000 to 40,000 clones, nearly 90% were seen once, and the ten largest hold 11%. Sequenced here: CD8+ T cells from peripheral blood mononuclear cells, sampled in the third trimester of pregnancy. These receptors originate from a female donor with multiple sclerosis, enrolled in a pregnancy study.

The V and J genes are TRBV11-2 and TRBJ2-5, with 8 positions matching TRBD1. Germline CDR1 reads SGHAT; CDR2 reads FQNNGV. With 5 bases clipped from V and 5 bases from J, the junction kept 7 bases outside the gene matches. The CDR3 extends over 14 amino acids. CDR3 coding DNA: TGTGCCAGCAGCCGGACAGGGACGGGGGAGACCCAGTACTTC. It yields the protein CASSRTGTGETQYF.

CDR3 amino acids: CASSPYSGSETQYF. The CDR3 region has the DNA TGTGCCAGCAGCCCTTATTCGGGATCAGAGACCCAGTACTTC. V gene TRBV9 combines with J gene TRBJ2-5; maybe TRBD2 (5 bases). Trimming pared 4 bases from V and 4 bases from J, leaving 14 bases between. CDR3 size: 14 residues. Germline assignment: CDR1 SGDLS and CDR2 YYNGEE.

This sequence joins TRBV4-1 and TRBJ2-5; unclear D gene. The V gene's germline CDR1 is MGHRA and CDR2 YSYEKL. V was clipped by 0 bases and J by 5 bases, with 10 bases between them. This CDR3 contains 14 residues. Here the CDR3 DNA reads TGCGCCAGCAGCCAAGAACGGGTACGGGAGACCCAGTACTTC. This translates into CASSQERVRETQYF.

V gene TRBV9 combines with J gene TRBJ2-7; D might be TRBD2 (6 bases). Germline V gene lookup returns CDR1 SGDLS and CDR2 YYNGEE. Deletions cut 4 bases from V and 6 bases from J, with 17 bases between. This CDR3 is built from 14 residues. CDR3 sequence: CASSPGLLGGEQYF. DNA of the CDR3: TGTGCCAGCAGCCCGGGTCTCTTGGGAGGCGAGCAGTACTTC.

V and J are TRBV7-3 and TRBJ2-2, with 11 bases that match TRBD2. V shed 5 bases and J 5 bases; nucleotides not matched to a gene: 7. The germline V gene has CDR1 SGHTA and CDR2 FQGTGA. The CDR3 is 16 amino acids. Here the CDR3 reads CASSPILAGVTGELFF. The CDR3 nucleotides read TGTGCCAGCAGCCCGATACTAGCGGGAGTGACCGGGGAGCTGTTTTTT. Full variable domain (rest looked up from reference TRBV7-3 and TRBJ2-2): GAGVSQTPSNKVTEKGKYVELRCDPISGHTALYWYRQSLGQGPEFLIYFQGTGAADDSGLPNDRFFAVRPEGSVSTLKIQRTERGDSAVYLCASSPILAGVTGELFFGEGSRLTVL.

The chain carries TRBV6-6 and TRBJ1-5; no clear D. The CDR3 extends over 16 amino acids. Per germline, CDR1 MNHNY and CDR2 SVGAGI (reference sequence). Trimming shortened V by 2 bases and J by 0 bases, and 11 bases separated the two germline ends. CDR3 protein: CASSYKAGDSNQPQHF. DNA of the CDR3: TGTGCCAGCAGTTACAAGGCAGGCGATAGCAATCAGCCCCAGCATTTT.

This clone was recorded a few times. J is TRBJ1-5 and V is TRBV5-8; 7 nucleotides line up with TRBD1. The CDR3 spans 16 residues. Germline V lookup: CDR1 SGHTS, CDR2 YDEGEE. Losses at the gene ends were 1 base for V and 3 bases for J; bases not matched to a gene: 7. CDR3: CASSLIQGVLNQPQHF. The CDR3 region has the DNA TGTGCCAGCAGCTTGATCCAGGGGGTGCTCAATCAGCCCCAGCATTTT. The variable domain in full, with the rest retrieved from reference TRBV5-8 and TRBJ1-5, is EAGVTQSPTHLIKTRGQQATLRCSPISGHTSVYWYQQALGLGLQFLLWYDEGEERNRGNFPPRFSGRQFPNYSSELNVNALELEDSALYLCASSLIQGVLNQPQHFGDGTRLSIL.

The chain carries TRBV6-5 and TRBJ2-2; D gene ambiguous. There are 15 residues in the CDR3. Trimming removed 2 bases from V and 5 bases from J, with 12 bases in between. CDR1 MNHEY and CDR2 SVGAGI come from the germline V gene. In nucleotides, the CDR3 is TGTGCCAGCAGTTACCAAGAGGAGCTTACCGGGGAGCTGTTTTTT. It specifies CASSYQEELTGELFF.

The CDR3 loop reads CACPGRTDTQYF. In DNA form, the CDR3 reads TGTGCCTGCCCGGGTAGAACTGATACGCAGTATTTT. This rearrangement joins TRBV30 to TRBJ2-3; D is ambiguous. V was shortened by 6 bases and J by 6 bases, with 13 bases between the two germline ends. The length of the CDR3 is 12 residues. The germline CDR1 and CDR2 sequences are GTSNPN and SVGIG (reference sequence).

This chain uses TRBV9 with TRBJ1-2; D is possibly TRBD1 (6 bases). Germline CDR1 is SGDLS and CDR2 is YYNGEE. Deletions cut 0 bases from V and 0 bases from J, with 12 bases between. This CDR3 region has 16 residues. CDR3 DNA: TGTGCCAGCAGCGTAGAGGCGACAGGTACTAACTATGGCTACACCTTC. It codes for CASSVEATGTNYGYTF.

The chain uses TRBV25-1 and TRBJ2-5, with 8 bases identical to TRBD1. Unmatched junction bases numbered 9, after V lost 3 bases and J lost 0 bases. From germline, CDR1 is MGHDK and CDR2 SYGVNS. CDR3 length: 17 residues. The CDR3 region is CASSDLGQGWYQETQYF. The CDR3 region has the DNA TGTGCCAGCAGTGACCTTGGACAGGGCTGGTACCAAGAGACCCAGTACTTC.

The rearrangement uses TRBV12-1 and TRBJ2-1; the D call of TRBD2 is as the table states it, not checked on the DNA. TRBV12-1 is listed as a pseudogene. This CDR3 is 15 amino acids long. In DNA form, the CDR3 reads TGTGCCAGCAGCTCCGGGGAGTCCTTCTACAATGAGCAGTTCTTC. Protein product: CASSSGESFYNEQFF.

The chain links TRBV27 to TRBJ1-2, with D unresolved. The V gene lost 5 bases and the J gene lost 0 bases, with 19 bases spanning the gap. This CDR3 is 17 amino acids long. From germline, CDR1 is MNHEY and CDR2 SMNVEV (reference sequence). The CDR3 spells CASSPGVPVAPNYGYTF. DNA of the CDR3: TGTGCCAGCAGTCCCGGGGTGCCCGTCGCCCCTAACTATGGCTACACCTTC.

This clone was counted once. The rearrangement uses TRBV4-1 and TRBJ2-7, with 10 bases lining up with TRBD2. Germline V CDR1 and CDR2: MGHRA, YSYEKL. There are 15 residues in the CDR3. J was trimmed by 1 base and V by 3 bases; bases with no gene match: 3. CDR3 sequence reads: CASSHWTSGSYEQYF. CDR3 nucleotides: TGCGCCAGCAGCCACTGGACTAGCGGATCCTACGAGCAGTACTTC.

This chain uses TRBV2 with TRBJ2-1; 9 bases map to TRBD2. The CDR3 contains 14 residues. Germline CDR1 is SNHLY and CDR2 is FYNNEI. V shed 5 bases and J 4 bases; nucleotides not matched to a gene: 3. Here the CDR3 reads CASSRLADYNEQFF. CDR3 sequence (DNA): TGTGCCAGCAGTAGACTAGCGGATTACAATGAGCAGTTCTTC.

The chain joins TRBV6-1 to TRBJ2-5; 13 positions match TRBD2. The germline gives CDR1 MNHNS, CDR2 SASEGT. The CDR3 has 18 residues. Trimming removed 2 bases from V and 3 bases from J; junction bases left unmatched: 9. CDR3 nucleotides: TGTGCCAGCAGTGAAAAGTGGACCGGGACTAGCGGGAAAGAGACCCAGTACTTC. It encodes CASSEKWTGTSGKETQYF.

A few counts support this clone. CDR3 sequence (DNA): TGCGCCAGCAGTGTGGGGGGGCTGAACGAGCAGTACTTC. Translated, it gives CASSVGGLNEQYF. The rearrangement joins TRBV10-2 to TRBJ2-7, with D possibly TRBD2 on 7 matching bases. The germline CDR1 and CDR2 sequences are WSHSY and SAAADI. V lost 4 bases and J lost 5, with 12 bases in between. This CDR3 has 13 amino acids.

This chain uses TRBV9 with TRBJ1-2; possibly TRBD1 for D (5 bases). V was trimmed by 2 bases and J by 2 bases, leaving 16 bases between them. The CDR3 contains 16 residues. CDR1 and CDR2 (germline): SGDLS, YYNGEE. The CDR3 spells CASSVATAGRNYGYTF. CDR3 DNA: TGTGCCAGCAGCGTTGCGACGGCAGGGAGGAACTATGGCTACACCTTC.

CDR3 DNA sequence: TGTGCCAGCAGCTTGGCAACCCTAGCGGGTGACCCAGGTGAGCAGTACTTC. Its translation is CASSLATLAGDPGEQYF. This chain uses TRBV5-4 with TRBJ2-7; 8 bases align to TRBD2. V was clipped by 0 bases and J by 7 bases; unmatched bases: 15. From germline, CDR1 is SGHNT and CDR2 YYREEE (reference sequence). CDR3 size: 17 residues.

The chain employs TRBV9 and TRBJ2-5; D is perhaps TRBD2 (6 bases). V shed 7 bases and J shed 3 bases, with 22 bases lying between them. Germline CDR1 is SGDLS and CDR2 is YYNGEE. CDR3 length: 16 amino acids. The CDR3 sequence: CASGAPGGVAEETQYF. The CDR3 DNA sequence: TGTGCCAGCGGCGCCCCCGGAGGGGTGGCCGAAGAGACCCAGTACTTC.

This chain connects TRBV27 to TRBJ1-1; the D gene is possibly TRBD1 (6 bases). The CDR3 is 14 amino acids. The V and J ends lost 10 bases and 4 bases respectively, with 19 bases between them. Germline CDR1 MNHEY, CDR2 SMNVEV (reference sequence). CDR3: CATARGASITEAFF. CDR3 sequence (DNA): TGTGCCACCGCCCGGGGGGCGAGTATCACTGAAGCTTTCTTT.

The chain employs TRBV6-1 and TRBJ2-1; 7 bases map to TRBD2. V lost 4 bases and J lost 0; bases outside the gene matches: 6. CDR3 length equals 16 residues. Germline V lookup: CDR1 MNHNS, CDR2 SASEGT. The CDR3 region has the DNA TGTGCCAGCAGTGGAGCTAGCGGAGGCTCCTACAATGAGCAGTTCTTC. It codes for CASSGASGGSYNEQFF.

The chain carries TRBV9 and TRBJ2-4, with a tentative D call TRBD2 (7 bases). The germline V and J ends were trimmed by 0 bases and 6 bases, with 13 bases remaining between them. The CDR3 has 15 amino acids. Per germline, CDR1 SGDLS and CDR2 YYNGEE. As DNA, the CDR3 is TGTGCCAGCAGCGTAGGCGGGGGCGCGGGAAACATTCAGTACTTC. The encoded protein is CASSVGGGAGNIQYF.

The chain joins TRBV6-5 to TRBJ2-5; a possible D gene is TRBD2 (7 bases). Trimming took off 2 bases at V and 4 bases at J, with 11 bases between the two ends. Germline V gene lookup returns CDR1 MNHEY and CDR2 SVGAGI. This CDR3 has 14 amino acids. CDR3 coding DNA: TGTGCCAGCAGTTACGGGGGGGCCGGAGAGACCCAGTACTTC. This codes for CASSYGGAGETQYF.